This is a list of T cell receptor beta chains from one sample in a study of T cells in Graves' hyperthyroidism and ophthalmopathy. TCRdb analysed the multiplex PCR reads with MiXCR anew, one entry per CDR3 protein. The data contain around 400,000 distinct CDR3 sequences, nearly 15% of them singletons. Sequenced: blood. Every receptor here comes from a woman in her sixties or seventies with Graves' ophthalmopathy. The CDR3 runs from the conserved cysteine through the conserved F or W. The order of the fields is D gene, J gene, V gene, clone size, CDR3 protein, CDR3 DNA. The D gene is left open where the match is weak. Rows give clone size only sometimes, using once, few, many, or a class for an expanded clone.

D gene: .; J gene: TRBJ2-5; V gene: TRBV5-1; clone size: many; CDR3 protein: CASSLTDRREETQYF; CDR3 DNA: TGCGCCAGCAGCTTGACCGACAGGCGAGAAGAGACCCAGTACTTC
D gene: .; J gene: TRBJ2-7; V gene: TRBV29-1; clone size: .; CDR3 protein: CSVAGPTYEQYF; CDR3 DNA: TGCAGCGTCGCCGGGCCAACCTACGAGCAGTACTTC
D gene: .; J gene: TRBJ2-7; V gene: TRBV2; clone size: many; CDR3 protein: CASTYDLNEQYF; CDR3 DNA: TGTGCCAGTACCTACGACCTAAACGAGCAGTACTTC
D gene: .; J gene: TRBJ1-4; V gene: TRBV6-5; clone size: few; CDR3 protein: CASSPRGVGTNEKLFF; CDR3 DNA: TGTGCCAGCAGTCCCCGGGGGGTCGGAACTAATGAAAAACTGTTTTTT
D gene: TRBD2; J gene: TRBJ2-3; V gene: TRBV29-1; clone size: many; CDR3 protein: CSVEGLAGQTDTQYF; CDR3 DNA: TGCAGCGTTGAGGGACTAGCGGGTCAGACAGATACGCAGTATTTT
D gene: TRBD2; J gene: TRBJ2-3; V gene: TRBV6-2/TRBV6-3; clone size: many; CDR3 protein: CASRYLLAGSLTDTQYF; CDR3 DNA: TGTGCCAGCAGGTATTTACTAGCGGGCTCTCTCACCGATACGCAGTATTTT
D gene: TRBD2; J gene: TRBJ2-7; V gene: TRBV6-1; clone size: few; CDR3 protein: CASAFNSGGEQYF; CDR3 DNA: TGTGCCAGTGCCTTCAATAGCGGGGGCGAGCAGTACTTC
D gene: TRBD1; J gene: TRBJ1-1; V gene: TRBV24-1; clone size: few; CDR3 protein: CATIMRQGSTEAFF; CDR3 DNA: TGTGCCACCATCATGAGACAGGGAAGCACTGAAGCTTTCTTT
D gene: .; J gene: TRBJ1-1; V gene: TRBV5-1; clone size: many; CDR3 protein: CASSPLGTGNTEAFF; CDR3 DNA: TGCGCCAGCAGCCCCCTCGGGACGGGGAACACTGAAGCTTTCTTT
D gene: TRBD2; J gene: TRBJ2-1; V gene: TRBV5-1; clone size: many; CDR3 protein: CASMLAGDPYNEQFF; CDR3 DNA: TGCGCCAGCATGCTAGCGGGAGATCCGTACAATGAGCAGTTCTTC
D gene: .; J gene: TRBJ2-7; V gene: TRBV29-1; clone size: many; CDR3 protein: CSVQPGTDEQYF; CDR3 DNA: TGCAGCGTCCAACCCGGGACGGACGAGCAGTACTTC
D gene: .; J gene: TRBJ2-2; V gene: TRBV12-3/TRBV12-4; clone size: few; CDR3 protein: CASRYTRSTGELFF; CDR3 DNA: TGTGCCAGCAGATATACCAGATCCACCGGGGAGCTGTTTTTT
D gene: .; J gene: TRBJ1-3; V gene: TRBV7-2; clone size: .; CDR3 protein: CASSLLSGNTIYF; CDR3 DNA: TGTGCCAGCAGCTTACTATCTGGAAACACCATATATTTT
D gene: TRBD1; J gene: TRBJ2-5; V gene: TRBV5-1; clone size: .; CDR3 protein: CASSLDRGKETQYF; CDR3 DNA: TGCGCCAGCAGCTTGGACAGGGGTAAAGAGACCCAGTACTTC
D gene: .; J gene: TRBJ2-7; V gene: TRBV28; clone size: many; CDR3 protein: CASSEPLLSYEQYF; CDR3 DNA: TGTGCCAGCAGTGAGCCCTTATTATCCTACGAGCAGTACTTC
D gene: .; J gene: TRBJ1-1; V gene: TRBV20-1; clone size: few; CDR3 protein: CSARDFLNTEAFF; CDR3 DNA: TGCAGTGCTAGAGATTTTCTGAACACTGAAGCTTTCTTT
D gene: .; J gene: TRBJ2-1; V gene: TRBV14; clone size: .; CDR3 protein: CASSDGPVDNEQFF; CDR3 DNA: TGTGCCAGCTCCGACGGGCCGGTGGACAATGAGCAGTTCTTC
D gene: .; J gene: TRBJ1-1; V gene: TRBV7-2; clone size: .; CDR3 protein: CASSLELEAFF; CDR3 DNA: TGTGCCAGCAGCCTAGAACTTGAAGCTTTCTTT